This T cell receptor beta chain derives from a study of CD8 T cells in Susac syndrome. General study points: The TCR sequencing and HLA analysis in the study involved a relatively small number of individuals, as the study acknowledged.

Comment on this clonotype: No antigen is known for it.

With 3 bases clipped from V and 0 bases from J, the junction kept 7 bases outside the gene matches. The germline V gene has CDR1 KGHSH and CDR2 LQKENI. The length of the CDR3 is 16 residues. Roughly 0.45 to 1 ug RNA was reverse transcribed with random hexamers. The immunoSEQ assay covered 54 Vbeta and 13 Jbeta segments for CDR3. TCRdb re-derived calls from the immunoSEQ multiplex PCR reads in MiXCR, one entry per CDR3 protein. The repertoire consists of about 210,000 distinct CDR3 sequences, with around 96% occurring once and the leading ten covering roughly 0.1%. The T cells that were sequenced for TCR beta were CD8+ and CD4+ cells from blood. Those who served as multiple sclerosis controls were treatment-naive patients with stable or active relapsing-remitting disease.

The source is a human donor with multiple sclerosis. The gene calls are TRBV18 and TRBJ1-1, with TRBD1 matching 7 bases. The specimen was CD4+ T cells from PBMCs. The CDR3 here is CASSPRDRVLNTEAFF. The CDR3, as DNA: TGTGCCAGCTCACCGAGGGACAGAGTTTTGAACACTGAAGCTTTCTTT.